These 12 T cell receptor beta chains were sequenced from one sample in a study of response to subunit inactivated influenza vaccine. One entry per CDR3 protein, called by TCRdb with MiXCR from the RT-PCR reads. The repertoire includes fewer than 750,000 distinct CDR3 sequences, less than 15% of them detected once, and approximately 10% sits in the top ten. Material: PBMCs from blood, obtained 11 to 12 days after vaccination. Receptors were obtained from a man aged 50 to 59 who received an inactivated influenza vaccine.

A few counts support this clonotype. The V gene is TRBV10-3, the J gene TRBJ2-7; 11 nucleotides align to TRBD1. Losses at the gene ends were 2 bases for V and 1 base for J; bases not matched to a gene: 4. Germline assignment: CDR1 ENHRY and CDR2 SYGVKD. This CDR3 comprises 16 residues. CDR3 protein: CAISERTGGLSYEQYF. The CDR3 DNA is TGTGCCATCAGTGAGCGGACAGGGGGCTTATCCTACGAGCAGTACTTC.

This clonotype was recorded a few times. The chain couples TRBV4-3 to TRBJ2-1; TRBD2 agrees at 12 bases. The germline gives CDR1 LGHNA, CDR2 YSLEER. This CDR3 contains 19 residues. The junction had 14 bases not matched to a gene; V was cut back by 0 bases and J by 8 bases. The CDR3 region is CASSQDVVALAGGSYEQFF. In DNA form, the CDR3 reads TGCGCCAGCAGCCAAGATGTAGTGGCGCTAGCGGGGGGGTCCTATGAGCAGTTCTTC.

The CDR3 nucleotides read TGCGCCAGCAGCTTGTATGCGGGCACTAGCTCTGGGGCCAACGTCCTGACTTTC. Translating gives CASSLYAGTSSGANVLTF. The chain uses TRBV5-1 and TRBJ2-6; D possibly corresponds to TRBD2 (5 bases). This CDR3 comprises 18 residues. From germline, CDR1 is SGHRS and CDR2 YFSETQ. Trimming took 1 base from V and 0 from J, leaving 14 bases between them. Variable domain in full (rest from reference TRBV5-1 and TRBJ2-6): KAGVTQTPRYLIKTRGQQVTLSCSPISGHRSVSWYQQTPGQGLQFLFEYFSETQRNKGNFPGRFSGRQFSNSRSEMNVSTLELGDSALYLCASSLYAGTSSGANVLTFGAGSRLTVL.

This clonotype was counted a single time. The chain recombines TRBV10-2 with TRBJ2-1; no definite D call. The CDR3 has 11 residues. V was shortened by 0 bases and J by 8 bases, with 2 bases between the two germline ends. Germline CDR1 and CDR2: WSHSY and SAAADI. The CDR3 spells CASSESYEQFF. As DNA, the CDR3 is TGCGCCAGCAGTGAGTCGTATGAGCAGTTCTTC.

This clonotype has only a few counts. This chain uses TRBV11-2 with TRBJ2-3; 13 bases align to TRBD2. CDR1 and CDR2 from the germline V gene are SGHAT and FQNNGV. V gave up 4 bases and J gave up 1 base; unmatched junction bases: 14. The CDR3 loop spans 20 amino acids. The CDR3 DNA reads as TGTGCCAGCAGCTCTCCGGGACTAGCGGGGTCCTATCTTCGCACAGATACGCAGTATTTT. This translates into CASSSPGLAGSYLRTDTQYF. Full variable domain (missing parts from reference TRBV11-2 and TRBJ2-3): EAGVAQSPRYKIIEKRQSVAFWCNPISGHATLYWYQQILGQGPKLLIQFQNNGVVDDSQLPKDRFSAERLKGVDSTLKIQPAKLEDSAVYLCASSSPGLAGSYLRTDTQYFGPGTRLTVL.

This clonotype occurred a few times. The chain uses TRBV7-6 and TRBJ2-1; 14 nucleotides align to TRBD2. Germline trimming cut 1 base from V and 0 bases from J; bases unmatched to any gene: 14. The germline V gene has CDR1 SGHVS and CDR2 FNYEAQ. CDR3 length equals 22 residues. The CDR3 coding sequence is TGTGCCAGCAGCTTAGTAATCGCCGGGACTAGCGGGAGAAGGGGCTCCTACAATGAGCAGTTCTTC. Translating gives CASSLVIAGTSGRRGSYNEQFF.

This clonotype was detected a few times. This chain connects TRBV10-3 to TRBJ2-3, with D perhaps given as TRBD1 or TRBD2 (6 bases each). The germline CDR1 and CDR2 sequences are ENHRY and SYGVKD. CDR3 length: 14 amino acids. V shed 2 bases and J shed 10 bases, with 16 bases lying between them. The CDR3 region is CAISETAGGGPQYF. DNA for the CDR3: TGTGCCATCAGTGAGACAGCCGGAGGGGGTCCGCAGTATTTT.

In regard to this clonotype: At one boundary the junction diverges from the germline segment, which might be a read error. The chain uses TRBV14 and TRBJ1-4; D call uncertain. The germline V gene has CDR1 SGHDN and CDR2 FVKESK. The CDR3 contains 17 residues. The CDR3 sequence: CASSPLPNLRTKEKLFF. The CDR3 DNA reads as TGTGCCAGCAGCCCCTTACCTAATCTGAGGACTAAGGAAAAACTGTTTTTT.

This clonotype was detected a few times. The rearrangement uses TRBV3-1 and TRBJ2-1, with TRBD2 matching 12 bases. CDR1 is LGHDT, CDR2 YNNKEL, per germline (reference sequence). This CDR3 spans 14 amino acids. Germline trimming cut 5 bases from V and 9 bases from J; bases unmatched to any gene: 5. The DNA for the CDR3 is TGTGCCAGCAGCGAACTAGCGGGAGGTAGTGAGCAGTTCTTC. It yields the protein CASSELAGGSEQFF.

V is TRBV6-1 and J is TRBJ2-1; the D gene is possibly TRBD1 (6 bases). The CDR3 length is 16 residues. The V end was cut by 5 bases, the J end by 4 bases, with 18 bases between. Germline-derived CDR1 and CDR2 are MNHNS and SASEGT. This CDR3 is CASSRKQGLGYNEQFF. The CDR3 DNA is TGTGCCAGCAGTCGCAAACAGGGTCTAGGGTACAATGAGCAGTTCTTC.

This clonotype has a count of ten or more. This chain connects TRBV6-2 or TRBV6-3 to TRBJ2-7, with D hard to call. In germline, CDR1 is MNHEY, CDR2 SVGEGT. The length of the CDR3 is 11 residues. Trimming cost V 5 bases and J 2 bases, with 4 bases left between them. The CDR3: CASSDAYEQYF. The CDR3 DNA reads as TGTGCCAGCAGTGACGCCTACGAGCAGTACTTC.

This clonotype occurred a few times. J is TRBJ1-2 and V is TRBV9; D ambiguous. From germline, CDR1 is SGDLS and CDR2 YYNGEE. Trimming took off 0 bases at V and 2 bases at J, with 11 bases between the two ends. This CDR3 comprises 15 residues. CDR3 in amino acids: CASSVGVLPNYGYTF. The CDR3 nucleotides are TGTGCCAGCAGCGTAGGGGTACTGCCAAACTATGGCTACACCTTC.